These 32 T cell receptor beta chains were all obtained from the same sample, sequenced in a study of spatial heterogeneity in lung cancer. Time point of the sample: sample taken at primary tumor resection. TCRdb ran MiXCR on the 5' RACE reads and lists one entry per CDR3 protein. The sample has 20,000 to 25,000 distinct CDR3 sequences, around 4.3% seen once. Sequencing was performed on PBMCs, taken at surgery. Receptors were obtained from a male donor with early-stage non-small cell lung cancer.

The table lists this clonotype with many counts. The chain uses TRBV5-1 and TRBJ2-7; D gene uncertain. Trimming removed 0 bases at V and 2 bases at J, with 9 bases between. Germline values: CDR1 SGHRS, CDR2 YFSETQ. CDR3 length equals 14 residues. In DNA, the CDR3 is TGCGCCAGCAGCTTGGGCCACACGACCTACGAGCAGTACTTC. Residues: CASSLGHTTYEQYF. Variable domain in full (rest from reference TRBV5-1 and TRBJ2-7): KAGVTQTPRYLIKTRGQQVTLSCSPISGHRSVSWYQQTPGQGLQFLFEYFSETQRNKGNFPGRFSGRQFSNSRSEMNVSTLELGDSALYLCASSLGHTTYEQYFGPGTRLTVT.

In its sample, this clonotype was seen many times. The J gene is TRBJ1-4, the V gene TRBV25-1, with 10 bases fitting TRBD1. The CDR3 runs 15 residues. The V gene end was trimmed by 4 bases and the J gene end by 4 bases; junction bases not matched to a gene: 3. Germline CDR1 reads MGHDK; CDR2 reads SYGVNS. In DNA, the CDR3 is TGTGCCAGCAGTGGGGACAGGGGCGGTAATGAAAAACTGTTTTTT. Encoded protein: CASSGDRGGNEKLFF.

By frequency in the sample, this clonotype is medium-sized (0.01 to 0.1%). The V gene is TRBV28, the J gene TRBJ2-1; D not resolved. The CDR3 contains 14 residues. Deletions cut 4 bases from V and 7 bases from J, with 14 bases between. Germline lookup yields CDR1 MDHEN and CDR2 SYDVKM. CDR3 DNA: TGTGCCAGCAGTTCCCGGGCCCGAAAGAATGAGCAGTTCTTC. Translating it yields CASSSRARKNEQFF.

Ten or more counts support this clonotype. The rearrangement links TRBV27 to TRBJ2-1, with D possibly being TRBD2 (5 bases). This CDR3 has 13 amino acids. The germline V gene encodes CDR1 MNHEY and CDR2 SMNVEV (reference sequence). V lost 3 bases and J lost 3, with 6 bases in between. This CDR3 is CASSLRVYNEQFF. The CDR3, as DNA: TGTGCCAGCAGTTTGCGGGTCTACAATGAGCAGTTCTTC.

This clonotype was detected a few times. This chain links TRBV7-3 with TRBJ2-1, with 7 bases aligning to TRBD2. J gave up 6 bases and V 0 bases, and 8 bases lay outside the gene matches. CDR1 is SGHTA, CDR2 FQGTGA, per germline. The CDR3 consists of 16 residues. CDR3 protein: CASSLTPSGTFNEQFF. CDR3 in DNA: TGTGCCAGCAGCTTAACGCCTAGCGGAACCTTCAATGAGCAGTTCTTC.

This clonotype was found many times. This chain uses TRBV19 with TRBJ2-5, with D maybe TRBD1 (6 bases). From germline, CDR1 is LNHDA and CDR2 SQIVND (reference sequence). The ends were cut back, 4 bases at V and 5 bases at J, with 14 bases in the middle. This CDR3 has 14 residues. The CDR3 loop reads CASSNPPRGETQYF. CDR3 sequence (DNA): TGTGCCAGTAGTAACCCTCCCAGGGGCGAGACCCAGTACTTC. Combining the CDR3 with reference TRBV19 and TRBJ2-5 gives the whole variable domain DGGITQSPKYLFRKEGQNVTLSCEQNLNHDAMYWYRQDPGQGLRLIYYSQIVNDFQKGDIAEGYSVSREKKESFPLTVTSAQKNPTAFYLCASSNPPRGETQYFGPGTRLLVL.

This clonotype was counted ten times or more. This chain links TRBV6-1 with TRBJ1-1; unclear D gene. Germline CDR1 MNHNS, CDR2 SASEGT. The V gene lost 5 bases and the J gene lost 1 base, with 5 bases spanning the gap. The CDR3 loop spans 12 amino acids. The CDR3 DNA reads TGTGCCAGCAGTACACAGAACACTGAAGCTTTCTTT. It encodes CASSTQNTEAFF.

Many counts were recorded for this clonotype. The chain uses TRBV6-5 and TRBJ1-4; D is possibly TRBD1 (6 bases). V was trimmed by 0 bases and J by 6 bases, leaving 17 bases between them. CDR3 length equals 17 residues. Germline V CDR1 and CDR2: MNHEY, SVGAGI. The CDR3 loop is CASSYSILRTGHEKLFF. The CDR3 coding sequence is TGTGCCAGCAGTTACTCGATCTTACGAACAGGGCATGAAAAACTGTTTTTT.

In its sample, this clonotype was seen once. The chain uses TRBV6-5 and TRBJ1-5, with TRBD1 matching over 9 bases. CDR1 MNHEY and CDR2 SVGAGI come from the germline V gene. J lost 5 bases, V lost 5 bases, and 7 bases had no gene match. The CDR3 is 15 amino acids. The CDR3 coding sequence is TGTGCCAGCAGTCGAGATCGACAGGGGGATCAGCCCCAGCATTTT. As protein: CASSRDRQGDQPQHF.

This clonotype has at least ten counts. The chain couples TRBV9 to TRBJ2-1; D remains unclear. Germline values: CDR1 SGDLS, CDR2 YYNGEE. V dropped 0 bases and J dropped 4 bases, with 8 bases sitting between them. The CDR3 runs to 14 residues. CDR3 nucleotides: TGTGCCAGCAGCGTAGAAGGGCTGTACAATGAGCAGTTCTTC. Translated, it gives CASSVEGLYNEQFF.

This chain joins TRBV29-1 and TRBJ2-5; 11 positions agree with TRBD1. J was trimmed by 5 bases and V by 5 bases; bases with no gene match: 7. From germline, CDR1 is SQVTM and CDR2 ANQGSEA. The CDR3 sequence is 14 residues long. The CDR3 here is CSVPGTGGWETQYF. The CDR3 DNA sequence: TGCAGCGTTCCCGGGACAGGGGGGTGGGAGACCCAGTACTTC.

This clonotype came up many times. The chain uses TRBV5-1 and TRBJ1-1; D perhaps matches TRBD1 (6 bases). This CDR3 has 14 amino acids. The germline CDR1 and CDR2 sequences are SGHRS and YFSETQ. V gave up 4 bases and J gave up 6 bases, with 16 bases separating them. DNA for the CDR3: TGCGCCAGCAGCCCCAACACAGGGAATCCTGAAGCTTTCTTT. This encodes CASSPNTGNPEAFF.

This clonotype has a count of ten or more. The CDR3 loop is CASSKQGNTEAFF. The CDR3 DNA follows: TGTGCCAGCAGTAAACAGGGGAACACTGAAGCTTTCTTT. The chain employs TRBV2 and TRBJ1-1; perhaps TRBD1 as D (6 bases). Deletions cut 5 bases from V and 1 base from J, with 8 bases between. This CDR3 contains 13 residues. Germline-derived CDR1 and CDR2 are SNHLY and FYNNEI. Variable domain in full (rest from reference TRBV2 and TRBJ1-1): EPEVTQTPSHQVTQMGQEVILRCVPISNHLYFYWYRQILGQKVEFLVSFYNNEISEKSEIFDDQFSVERPDGSNFTLKIRSTKLEDSAMYFCASSKQGNTEAFFGQGTRLTVV.

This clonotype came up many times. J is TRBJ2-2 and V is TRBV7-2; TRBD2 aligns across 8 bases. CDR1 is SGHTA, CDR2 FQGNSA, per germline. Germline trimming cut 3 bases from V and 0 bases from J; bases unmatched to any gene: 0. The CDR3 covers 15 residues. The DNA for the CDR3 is TGTGCCAGCAGCTTTAGCGGGGCGAACACCGGGGAGCTGTTTTTT. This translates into CASSFSGANTGELFF.

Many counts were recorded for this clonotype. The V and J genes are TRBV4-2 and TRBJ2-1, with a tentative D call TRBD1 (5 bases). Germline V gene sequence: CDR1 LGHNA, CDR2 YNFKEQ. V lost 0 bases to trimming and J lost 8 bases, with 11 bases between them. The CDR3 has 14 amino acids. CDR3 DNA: TGTGCCAGCAGCCAAGAATGGCAGGGTCATGAGCAGTTCTTC. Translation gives CASSQEWQGHEQFF.

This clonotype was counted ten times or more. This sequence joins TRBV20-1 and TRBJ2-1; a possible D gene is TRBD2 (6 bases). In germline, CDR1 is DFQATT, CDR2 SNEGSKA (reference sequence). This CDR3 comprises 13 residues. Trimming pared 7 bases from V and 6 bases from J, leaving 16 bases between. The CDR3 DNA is TGCAGTGGGCGGGGTCTACATGGCAATGAGCAGTTCTTC. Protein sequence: CSGRGLHGNEQFF.

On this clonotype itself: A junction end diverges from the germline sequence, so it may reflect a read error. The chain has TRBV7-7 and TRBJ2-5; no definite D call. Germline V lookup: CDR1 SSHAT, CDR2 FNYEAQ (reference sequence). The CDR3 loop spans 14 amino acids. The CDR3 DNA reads TGTGCTAGCAGCTTAGGTCGGGCCCAAGAGACCCAGTACTTC. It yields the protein CASSLGRAQETQYF.

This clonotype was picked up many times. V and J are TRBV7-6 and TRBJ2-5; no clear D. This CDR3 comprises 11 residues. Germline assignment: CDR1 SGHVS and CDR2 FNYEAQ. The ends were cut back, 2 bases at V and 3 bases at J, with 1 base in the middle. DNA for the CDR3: TGTGCCAGCAGCTTAAAAGAGACCCAGTACTTC. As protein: CASSLKETQYF.

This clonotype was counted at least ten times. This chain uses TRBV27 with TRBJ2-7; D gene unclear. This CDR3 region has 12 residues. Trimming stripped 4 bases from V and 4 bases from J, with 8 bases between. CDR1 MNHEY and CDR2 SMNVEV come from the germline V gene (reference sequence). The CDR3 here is CASSSPGYEQYF. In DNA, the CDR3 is TGTGCCAGCAGTTCCCCTGGATACGAGCAGTACTTC.

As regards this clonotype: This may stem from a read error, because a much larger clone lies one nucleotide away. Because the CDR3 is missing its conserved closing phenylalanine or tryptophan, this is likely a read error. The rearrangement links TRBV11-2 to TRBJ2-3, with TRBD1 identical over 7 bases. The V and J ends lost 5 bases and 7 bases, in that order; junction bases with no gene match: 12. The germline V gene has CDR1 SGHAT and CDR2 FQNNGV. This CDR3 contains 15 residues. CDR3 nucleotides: TGTGCCAGCAGCCAAACGGGACAGCTAAGGAATACGCAGTATTTA. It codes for CASSQTGQLRNTQYL.

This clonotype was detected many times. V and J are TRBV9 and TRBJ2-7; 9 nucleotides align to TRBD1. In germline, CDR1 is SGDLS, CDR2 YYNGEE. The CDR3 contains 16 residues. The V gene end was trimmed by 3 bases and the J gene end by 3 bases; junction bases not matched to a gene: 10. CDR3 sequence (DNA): TGTGCCAGCAGCGCTAGCCACCGGACAGGGGTCTACGAGCAGTACTTC. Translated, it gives CASSASHRTGVYEQYF.

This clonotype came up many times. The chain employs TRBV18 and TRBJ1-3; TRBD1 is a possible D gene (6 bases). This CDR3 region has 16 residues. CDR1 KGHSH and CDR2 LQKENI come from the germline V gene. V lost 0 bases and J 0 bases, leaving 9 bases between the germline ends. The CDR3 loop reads CASSPPGAPSGNTIYF. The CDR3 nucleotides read TGTGCCAGCTCACCACCGGGGGCCCCCTCTGGAAACACCATATATTTT.

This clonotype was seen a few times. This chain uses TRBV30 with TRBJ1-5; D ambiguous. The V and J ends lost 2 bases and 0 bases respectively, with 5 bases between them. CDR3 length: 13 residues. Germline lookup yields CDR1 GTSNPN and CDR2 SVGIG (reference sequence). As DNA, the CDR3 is TGTGCCTGGAGTCGGGATAGCAATCAGCCCCAGCATTTT. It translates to CAWSRDSNQPQHF.

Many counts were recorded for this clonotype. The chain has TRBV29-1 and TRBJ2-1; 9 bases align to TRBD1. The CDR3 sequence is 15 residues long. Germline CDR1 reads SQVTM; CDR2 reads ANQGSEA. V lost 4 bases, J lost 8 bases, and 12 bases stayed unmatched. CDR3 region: CSVGGTDRGGDEQFF. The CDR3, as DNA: TGCAGCGTTGGAGGAACGGACAGGGGAGGGGATGAGCAGTTCTTC.

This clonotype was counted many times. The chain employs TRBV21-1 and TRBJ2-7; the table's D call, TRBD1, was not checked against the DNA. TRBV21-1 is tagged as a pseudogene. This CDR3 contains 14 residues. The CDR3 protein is CASSKGSRGHEQYF. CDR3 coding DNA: TGTGCCAGCAGCAAAGGTAGCAGGGGCCACGAGCAGTACTTC.

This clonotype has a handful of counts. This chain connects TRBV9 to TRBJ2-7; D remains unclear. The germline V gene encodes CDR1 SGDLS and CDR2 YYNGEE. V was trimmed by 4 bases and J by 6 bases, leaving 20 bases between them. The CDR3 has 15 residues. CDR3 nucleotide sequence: TGTGCCAGCAGCCCTACCACCAGGCCCCAGGCCGAGCAGTACTTC. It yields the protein CASSPTTRPQAEQYF.

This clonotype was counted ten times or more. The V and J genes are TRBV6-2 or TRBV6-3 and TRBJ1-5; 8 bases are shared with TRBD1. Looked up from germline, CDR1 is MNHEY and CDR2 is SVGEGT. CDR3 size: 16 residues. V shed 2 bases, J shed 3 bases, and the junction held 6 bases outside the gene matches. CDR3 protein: CASSYQGQAANQPQHF. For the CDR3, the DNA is TGTGCCAGCAGTTACCAGGGACAGGCTGCCAATCAGCCCCAGCATTTT.

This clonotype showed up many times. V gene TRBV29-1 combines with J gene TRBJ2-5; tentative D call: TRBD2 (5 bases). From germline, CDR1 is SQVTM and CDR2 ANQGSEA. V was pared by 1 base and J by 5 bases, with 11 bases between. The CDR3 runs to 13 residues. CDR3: CSVEVGREETQYF. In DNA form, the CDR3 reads TGCAGCGTTGAAGTTGGGAGAGAGGAGACCCAGTACTTC.

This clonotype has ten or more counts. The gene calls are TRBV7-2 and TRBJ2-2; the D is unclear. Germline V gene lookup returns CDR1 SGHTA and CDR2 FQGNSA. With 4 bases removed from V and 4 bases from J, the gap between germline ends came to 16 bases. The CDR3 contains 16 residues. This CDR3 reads CASSWSVQLGTGELFF. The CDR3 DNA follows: TGTGCCAGCAGCTGGTCCGTTCAGCTGGGCACCGGGGAGCTGTTTTTT.

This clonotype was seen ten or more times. CDR3 coding DNA: TGTGCCACCAGTGACCCCCGGGCGCAGACCGGGGAGCTGTTTTTT. It encodes CATSDPRAQTGELFF. The chain is built from TRBV24-1 and TRBJ2-2; the D is unclear. Germline V gene sequence: CDR1 KGHDR, CDR2 SFDVKD. The CDR3 length is 15 residues. With 4 bases removed from V and 5 bases from J, the gap between germline ends came to 13 bases.

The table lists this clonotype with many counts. Here the CDR3 DNA reads TGTGCCAGCAGCTATAGCGGATCCAGTGGGGATGAGCAGTTCTTC. This translates into CASSYSGSSGDEQFF. The rearrangement joins TRBV9 to TRBJ2-1; possibly TRBD2 for D (6 bases). V shed 4 bases and J shed 8 bases, with 19 bases lying between them. Germline V gives CDR1 SGDLS, CDR2 YYNGEE. The CDR3 is 15 amino acids. The full variable domain, completed using reference TRBV9 and TRBJ2-1, is DSGVTQTPKHLITATGQRVTLRCSPRSGDLSVYWYQQSLDQGLQFLIQYYNGEERAKGNILERFSAQQFPDLHSELNLSSLELGDSALYFCASSYSGSSGDEQFFGPGTRLTVL.

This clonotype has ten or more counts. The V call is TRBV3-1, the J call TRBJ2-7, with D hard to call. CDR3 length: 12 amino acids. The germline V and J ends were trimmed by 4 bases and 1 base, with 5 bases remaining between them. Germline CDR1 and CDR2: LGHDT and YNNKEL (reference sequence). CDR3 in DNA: TGTGCCAGCAGCCTTATGTCCTACGAGCAGTACTTC. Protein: CASSLMSYEQYF.